These T cell receptor beta chains were read from a single sample in a study of regulatory T cells in long-lasting Graves disease. TCRdb reanalysed the multiplex PCR reads using MiXCR and keeps one entry per CDR3 protein. The data show roughly 350,000 distinct CDR3 sequences, with over 15% seen just once and just under 30% held by the top ten. This sample also appeared in a second study, on T cells in Graves' hyperthyroidism and ophthalmopathy.

Sequences were derived from peripheral blood mononuclear cells (PBMCs), sampled at new diagnosis, from a patient treated with antithyroid drugs. Source of these receptors: a middle-aged man with Graves disease. The CDR3 runs from the conserved cysteine through the conserved F or W. A D gene is named only where the DNA matches it firmly. Clone sizes are given selectively: once, few, many, or a class where the clone is expanded.

size,J,V,length,D,CDR3,DNA
NA,TRBJ2-5,TRBV7-3,16,TRBD2,CASSPLGRTSGETQYF,TGTGCCAGCAGCCCACTAGGGAGGACTAGCGGGGAAACCCAGTACTTC
many,TRBJ2-7,TRBV29-1,14,NA,CSVEVADPTYEQYF,TGCAGCGTTGAAGTGGCAGATCCCACCTACGAGCAGTACTTC
many,TRBJ1-1,TRBV19,14,TRBD1,CASSIVGTGGEAFF,TGTGCCAGTAGTATAGTCGGGACAGGGGGCGAAGCTTTCTTT
many,TRBJ1-5,TRBV28,15,NA,CASINGGLAVQPQHF,TGTGCCAGCATAAACGGGGGCTTGGCGGTTCAGCCCCAGCATTTT
NA,TRBJ1-1,TRBV24-1,13,NA,CATSDPGGTEAFF,TGTGCCACCAGTGATCCCGGGGGCACTGAAGCTTTCTTT
NA,TRBJ1-5,TRBV9,17,TRBD1,CASSVVCGDRGNQPQHF,TGTGCCAGCAGCGTAGTATGCGGAGACAGGGGTAATCAGCCCCAGCATTTT
many,TRBJ1-1,TRBV12-3/TRBV12-4,17,NA,CASSFAKAAGWNTEAFF,TGTGCCAGCAGTTTTGCCAAGGCTGCAGGATGGAACACTGAAGCTTTCTTT
many,TRBJ2-3,TRBV9,16,NA,CASSVGARVDTDTQYF,TGTGCCAGCAGCGTAGGGGCGAGGGTGGACACAGATACGCAGTATTTT
many,TRBJ2-3,TRBV10-3,15,TRBD2,CAISDSGGLTDTQYF,TGTGCCATCAGTGACAGCGGGGGGCTCACAGATACGCAGTATTTT
NA,TRBJ2-3,TRBV6-1,16,TRBD2,CASSEALAGNTDTQYF,TGTGCCAGCAGTGAAGCACTAGCGGGGAACACAGATACGCAGTATTTT
few,TRBJ2-7,TRBV7-2,13,NA,CASSSVRTYEQYF,TGTGCCAGCAGCTCCGTCAGGACCTACGAGCAGTACTTC
NA,TRBJ2-1,TRBV7-9,16,TRBD2,CASSSSGTSGVLEQFF,TGTGCCAGCAGCTCTTCCGGGACTAGCGGGGTTCTTGAGCAGTTCTTC
many,TRBJ2-5,TRBV7-2,15,TRBD2,CASSWASGRQETQYF,TGTGCCAGCAGCTGGGCTAGCGGGCGCCAAGAGACCCAGTACTTC
few,TRBJ1-5,TRBV2,15,NA,CASCLGAGHNQPQHF,TGTGCCAGTTGTCTAGGTGCAGGGCACAATCAGCCCCAGCATTTT
NA,TRBJ2-3,TRBV7-7,16,TRBD2,CASSPQLAGIGGTQYF,TGTGCTAGCAGCCCCCAGCTAGCGGGGATAGGTGGTACGCAGTATTTT
NA,TRBJ2-5,TRBV7-8,13,NA,CASIATQGETQYF,TGTGCCAGCATCGCGACTCAAGGGGAGACCCAGTACTTC
few,TRBJ2-5,TRBV19,16,TRBD2,CASSPWGTSSFETQYF,TGTGCCAGTAGTCCCTGGGGGACTAGCTCTTTCGAGACCCAGTACTTC
many,TRBJ2-1,TRBV20-1,14,TRBD2,CSARAAGGVKEQFF,TGCAGTGCTAGAGCCGCGGGGGGTGTCAAGGAGCAGTTCTTC
NA,TRBJ2-4,TRBV6-2/TRBV6-3,17,TRBD2,CASSLWELAGTKNIQYF,TGTGCCAGCAGTTTGTGGGAACTAGCGGGAACCAAAAACATTCAGTACTTC
many,TRBJ2-5,TRBV12-3/TRBV12-4,14,TRBD2,CASKIWGGQETQYF,TGTGCCAGCAAAATTTGGGGGGGACAAGAGACCCAGTACTTC
many,TRBJ2-3,TRBV12-3/TRBV12-4,17,TRBD1,CASSFPNRGDSTDTQYF,TGTGCCAGCAGTTTCCCTAACAGGGGAGATAGCACAGATACGCAGTATTTT
many,TRBJ2-3,TRBV27,10,NA,CASRGDTQYF,TGTGCCAGCAGGGGAGATACGCAGTATTTT
many,TRBJ2-7,TRBV2,12,TRBD2,CASGLAAYEQYF,TGTGCCAGTGGACTAGCCGCCTACGAGCAGTACTTC
many,TRBJ2-7,TRBV20-1,13,NA,CSAKGHSPYEQYF,TGCAGTGCGAAGGGACACAGCCCCTACGAGCAGTACTTC
few,TRBJ2-6,TRBV7-9,16,NA,CASSLVSVSGANVLTF,TGTGCCAGCAGCTTAGTCTCGGTTAGCGGGGCCAACGTCCTGACTTTC
many,TRBJ1-6,TRBV28,15,TRBD1,CASSLGGTAVSPLHF,TGTGCCAGCAGTTTGGGGGGGACAGCTGTTTCACCCCTCCACTTT
NA,TRBJ2-3,TRBV7-9,14,TRBD1,CASSLQGVGDTQYF,TGTGCCAGCAGTCTCCAGGGGGTTGGAGATACGCAGTATTTT
NA,TRBJ2-3,TRBV5-1,15,NA,CASSPSSRGADTQYF,TGCGCCAGCAGCCCGTCATCCAGGGGCGCAGATACGCAGTATTTT
few,TRBJ1-2,TRBV9,14,NA,CASSVVPGSGGYTF,TGTGCCAGCAGCGTAGTTCCAGGGTCGGGTGGCTACACCTTC
NA,TRBJ1-5,TRBV28,13,NA,CASSENTLEPQHF,TGTGCCAGCAGTGAGAACACGCTAGAGCCCCAGCATTTT
many,TRBJ2-5,TRBV14,13,NA,CASSLGGDGTQYF,TGTGCCAGCAGCCTCGGCGGGGACGGGACCCAGTACTTC
many,TRBJ1-6,TRBV27,15,TRBD1,CASSLGTVVNSPLHF,TGTGCCAGCAGTTTGGGGACAGTGGTTAATTCACCCCTCCACTTT
NA,TRBJ1-2,TRBV9,14,NA,CASSGPGVQYGYTF,TGTGCCAGCAGCGGACCCGGGGTTCAATATGGCTACACCTTC
NA,TRBJ2-1,TRBV2,13,NA,CASSDTSPESLFF,TGTGCCAGCAGTGACACTAGCCCGGAGAGCTTGTTCTTC
NA,TRBJ2-3,TRBV4-1,16,TRBD2,CASSQASGGFTDTQYF,TGCGCCAGCAGCCAAGCTAGCGGGGGATTCACAGATACGCAGTATTTT
many,TRBJ2-5,TRBV24-1,14,NA,CATSDAGVQETQYF,TGTGCCACCAGTGACGCAGGGGTCCAAGAGACCCAGTACTTC
many,TRBJ2-7,TRBV2,12,NA,CASSSGTRPSLF,TGTGCCAGCAGCTCCGGGACAAGGCCCTCCCTCTTC
many,TRBJ2-7,TRBV20-1,12,NA,CSARGSFDEQYF,TGCAGTGCTAGAGGCTCGTTTGACGAGCAGTACTTC
many,TRBJ2-4,TRBV15,14,NA,CATSGGASKNIQYF,TGTGCCACCAGCGGGGGGGCTTCCAAAAACATTCAGTACTTC
many,TRBJ1-1,TRBV29-1,13,NA,CSVAGSMNTEAFF,TGCAGCGTTGCCGGATCGATGAACACTGAAGCTTTCTTT
many,TRBJ2-5,TRBV2,12,NA,CASRLIQETQYF,TGTGCCAGCCGACTAATCCAAGAGACCCAGTACTTC
NA,TRBJ1-5,TRBV2,15,TRBD1,CASSWGDSSNQPQHF,TGTGCCAGCAGTTGGGGGGACAGCTCCAATCAGCCCCAGCATTTT
many,TRBJ2-3,TRBV2,16,NA,CASSEGSWLGTDTQYF,TGTGCCAGCAGTGAAGGGAGCTGGCTGGGCACAGATACGCAGTATTTT